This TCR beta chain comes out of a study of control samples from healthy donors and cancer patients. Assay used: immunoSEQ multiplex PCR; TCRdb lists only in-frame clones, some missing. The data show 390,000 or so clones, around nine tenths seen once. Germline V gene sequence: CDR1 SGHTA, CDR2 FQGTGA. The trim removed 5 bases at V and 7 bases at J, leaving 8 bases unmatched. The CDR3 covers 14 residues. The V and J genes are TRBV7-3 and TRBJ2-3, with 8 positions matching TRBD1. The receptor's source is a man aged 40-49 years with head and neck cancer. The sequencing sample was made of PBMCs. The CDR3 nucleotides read TGTGCCAGCAGCCCCCCCGGACAGGGCCATACGCAGTATTTT. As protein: CASSPPGQGHTQYF.